This is a list of T cell receptor beta chains from one sample in a study of post-analysis software for immune sequencing data. MiXCR was run by TCRdb on the PCR reads, yielding one entry per CDR3 protein. The table lists hundreds of thousands of distinct CDR3 sequences, roughly 30% of them singletons. Sequencing was done on a sample of blood. Receptors originate from a girl between 10 and 17 years old with multiple sclerosis. The CDR3 runs from the conserved cysteine through the conserved F or W.

J: TRBJ2-7; V: TRBV3-1; CDR3: CASSQVPPGDTYEQYF
J: TRBJ2-7; V: TRBV9; CDR3: CASSLNGRGSYEQYF
J: TRBJ2-2; V: TRBV2; CDR3: CVSSEEQGALAGELFF
J: TRBJ2-5; V: TRBV12-3/TRBV12-4; CDR3: CASSLEGEWALRQETQYF
J: TRBJ2-1; V: TRBV4-1; CDR3: CASSQLAGSSYNEQFF
J: TRBJ2-3; V: TRBV27; CDR3: CASSLQRGITDTQYF
J: TRBJ1-2; V: TRBV7-2; CDR3: CASSPPVDRTITF
J: TRBJ2-3; V: TRBV7-3; CDR3: CASSWTSGVSSGAQYF
J: TRBJ2-1; V: TRBV6-5; CDR3: CASSYKTSTNEQFF
J: TRBJ2-1; V: TRBV15; CDR3: CATSRARDEQFF
J: TRBJ2-3; V: TRBV27; CDR3: CASSFLLGTDTQYF
J: TRBJ1-5; V: TRBV6-2/TRBV6-3; CDR3: CASSYSETRLGNQPQHF
J: TRBJ2-3; V: TRBV5-1; CDR3: CASGLNRLAGETDTQYF
J: .; V: TRBV20-1; CDR3: CSAETDGYEQYF
J: TRBJ1-2; V: TRBV10-3; CDR3: CAISESAEIYGYTF
J: TRBJ2-6; V: TRBV5-5; CDR3: CASSFEGTPGANVLTF
J: TRBJ1-5; V: TRBV27; CDR3: CASSLSLLGQPQHF
J: TRBJ2-1; V: TRBV25-1; CDR3: CASSEWSSNEQFF